The rows below give T cell receptor beta chains drawn from one sample of a study of blood T cell repertoires in COVID-19. Measured with immunoSEQ multiplex PCR; TCRdb has only the in-frame clones, and not every one. The sample holds 100,000 to 150,000 clones; around 89% are singletons and the top ten take roughly 18%. Sequenced material: peripheral blood. These receptor sequences come from a man aged 50 to 59 with active or convalescent COVID-19. Both conserved end residues are part of each CDR3. Fields, in order: CDR3 DNA, CDR3 protein, J gene, V gene, clone size, D gene. The D gene is left open where the match is weak. Rows give clone size only sometimes, using once, few, many, or a class for an expanded clone.

cdr3_nt: TGCGCCAGCGTGGGGGGTGACACCGGGGAGCTGTTTTTT
cdr3_aa: CASVGGDTGELFF
j_call: TRBJ2-2
v_call: TRBV10-2
clone_size: .
d_call: .

cdr3_nt: TGCGCCAGCAGCTTGGCCGGGGGGCAATCACCCCTCCACTTT
cdr3_aa: CASSLAGGQSPLHF
j_call: TRBJ1-6
v_call: TRBV5-1
clone_size: few
d_call: .

cdr3_nt: TGCAGCGTTGATGGTTTGGCGGGAGACTACGAGCAGTACTTC
cdr3_aa: CSVDGLAGDYEQYF
j_call: TRBJ2-7
v_call: TRBV29-1
clone_size: few
d_call: TRBD2

cdr3_nt: TGTGCCAGCTCACCCGTCATCGGGACAGGGGTGTGGTACGAGCAGTACTTC
cdr3_aa: CASSPVIGTGVWYEQYF
j_call: TRBJ2-7
v_call: TRBV18
clone_size: .
d_call: TRBD1

cdr3_nt: TGCAGTGCTAGCGGCAGGTGGGGCTACACCTTC
cdr3_aa: CSASGRWGYTF
j_call: TRBJ1-2
v_call: TRBV20-1
clone_size: .
d_call: .

cdr3_nt: TGTGCCAGCAGTACACAGACCGAGAATGAGCAGTTCTTC
cdr3_aa: CASSTQTENEQFF
j_call: TRBJ2-1
v_call: TRBV12-3/TRBV12-4
clone_size: .
d_call: .

cdr3_nt: TGTGCCAGCGGGCAGGGACTAGCGGGGGAGACCCAGTACTTC
cdr3_aa: CASGQGLAGETQYF
j_call: TRBJ2-5
v_call: TRBV25-1
clone_size: .
d_call: TRBD2

cdr3_nt: TGTGCCAGCAGTGAAGCGCCGGGCACCGGGGAGCTGTTTTTT
cdr3_aa: CASSEAPGTGELFF
j_call: TRBJ2-2
v_call: TRBV6-1
clone_size: .
d_call: .

cdr3_nt: TGTGCCAGCTCACCGAGAGGAGGGAAGGGGACAACTAATGAAAAACTGTTTTTT
cdr3_aa: CASSPRGGKGTTNEKLFF
j_call: TRBJ1-4
v_call: TRBV18
clone_size: .
d_call: .

cdr3_nt: TGTGCCATCAGTGAAGGGGGCGAGAGGGACACTGAAGCTTTCTTT
cdr3_aa: CAISEGGERDTEAFF
j_call: TRBJ1-1
v_call: TRBV10-3
clone_size: .
d_call: TRBD1

cdr3_nt: TGTGCCAGCAGCTTATTGGGGGCATATAATTCACCCCTCCACTTT
cdr3_aa: CASSLLGAYNSPLHF
j_call: TRBJ1-6
v_call: TRBV7-7
clone_size: .
d_call: .

cdr3_nt: TGCGCCAGCAGCCAAGATTTCGCCCTAGGTAATTCACCCCTCCACTTT
cdr3_aa: CASSQDFALGNSPLHF
j_call: TRBJ1-6
v_call: TRBV4-1
clone_size: .
d_call: .

cdr3_nt: TGTGCCATCAGTGAGAGCGGCAATGAGCAGTTCTTC
cdr3_aa: CAISESGNEQFF
j_call: TRBJ2-1
v_call: TRBV10-3
clone_size: .
d_call: .

cdr3_nt: TGTGCCAGCAGCCGGAACACGGGGGAGGGAGATACGCAGTATTTT
cdr3_aa: CASSRNTGEGDTQYF
j_call: TRBJ2-3
v_call: TRBV11-1
clone_size: .
d_call: TRBD2

cdr3_nt: TGTGCCAGCCGAGGAGAGGTCCCCTACAATGAGCAGTTCTTC
cdr3_aa: CASRGEVPYNEQFF
j_call: TRBJ2-1
v_call: TRBV28
clone_size: .
d_call: .

cdr3_nt: TGTGCCAGCAGCTTATGGCGGAGAGAGCTAGCCAAAAACATTCAGTACTTC
cdr3_aa: CASSLWRRELAKNIQYF
j_call: TRBJ2-4
v_call: TRBV11-2
clone_size: .
d_call: .

cdr3_nt: TGTGCCAGCAGTGAAGGGGGGCGAGATGGCTACACCTTC
cdr3_aa: CASSEGGRDGYTF
j_call: TRBJ1-2
v_call: TRBV6-1
clone_size: .
d_call: .

cdr3_nt: TGCAGTGCTAATGAGGCAAGGGGGCTGGAGTCGATGAACACTGAAGCTTTCTTT
cdr3_aa: CSANEARGLESMNTEAFF
j_call: TRBJ1-1
v_call: TRBV20-1
clone_size: .
d_call: TRBD1

cdr3_nt: TGTGCCAGCAGCCAAGATCTGACAGATACGCAGTATTTT
cdr3_aa: CASSQDLTDTQYF
j_call: TRBJ2-3
v_call: TRBV3-1/TRBV3-2
clone_size: .
d_call: .

cdr3_nt: TGTGCCAGCAGCTTGAGTAAGGGAGCCTACGAGCAGTACTTC
cdr3_aa: CASSLSKGAYEQYF
j_call: TRBJ2-7
v_call: TRBV5-4
clone_size: .
d_call: .

cdr3_nt: TGTGCCAGCAGCAGACCCCGGGGGAACAATGAGCAGTTCTTC
cdr3_aa: CASSRPRGNNEQFF
j_call: TRBJ2-1
v_call: TRBV7-2
clone_size: .
d_call: .

cdr3_nt: TGTGCCAGCTCACCCGCCAGGGGTGAAGCTTTCTTT
cdr3_aa: CASSPARGEAFF
j_call: TRBJ1-1
v_call: TRBV18
clone_size: .
d_call: .

cdr3_nt: TGTGCCAGCAGCTCCGGGACAGCCTATGGCTACACCTTC
cdr3_aa: CASSSGTAYGYTF
j_call: TRBJ1-2
v_call: TRBV5-6
clone_size: .
d_call: TRBD1

cdr3_nt: TGTGCCAGCAGTGAGACAGGGGGACAGGTCAATGAGCAGTTCTTC
cdr3_aa: CASSETGGQVNEQFF
j_call: TRBJ2-1
v_call: TRBV2
clone_size: once
d_call: TRBD1

cdr3_nt: TGTGCCAGTATCGGGACAGGGGATCAAGAGACCCAGTACTTC
cdr3_aa: CASIGTGDQETQYF
j_call: TRBJ2-5
v_call: TRBV19
clone_size: .
d_call: TRBD1

cdr3_nt: TGTGCCAGCAGCCTTACAGGGGCCCCTAGCACAGATACGCAGTATTTT
cdr3_aa: CASSLTGAPSTDTQYF
j_call: TRBJ2-3
v_call: TRBV11-2
clone_size: .
d_call: TRBD1

cdr3_nt: TGCGCCAGCAGCTTAAGGAGGGGAGCGAACAATGAGCAGTTCTTC
cdr3_aa: CASSLRRGANNEQFF
j_call: TRBJ2-1
v_call: TRBV5-1
clone_size: .
d_call: .

cdr3_nt: TGCGCCAGCAGCTTGGGAGGGAAGAACACTGAAGCTTTCTTT
cdr3_aa: CASSLGGKNTEAFF
j_call: TRBJ1-1
v_call: TRBV5-1
clone_size: once
d_call: .

cdr3_nt: TGTGCCAGCAGAGAGACCAGGTTCTCTGGAAACACCATATATTTT
cdr3_aa: CASRETRFSGNTIYF
j_call: TRBJ1-3
v_call: TRBV3-1/TRBV3-2
clone_size: .
d_call: .

cdr3_nt: TGTGCCAGCAGCTTAGACTGGACAAAGACGGAGACCCAGTACTTC
cdr3_aa: CASSLDWTKTETQYF
j_call: TRBJ2-5
v_call: TRBV7-6
clone_size: .
d_call: .

cdr3_nt: TGTGCCAGCAGCTTGGGTTACGTCGTTGGCCTGAACACTGAAGCTTTCTTT
cdr3_aa: CASSLGYVVGLNTEAFF
j_call: TRBJ1-1
v_call: TRBV5-6
clone_size: few
d_call: .

cdr3_nt: TGTGCCACCAGTGACCAGGACAGGCCGAACACTGAAGCTTTCTTT
cdr3_aa: CATSDQDRPNTEAFF
j_call: TRBJ1-1
v_call: TRBV24-1
clone_size: .
d_call: TRBD1

cdr3_nt: TGTGCCAGCAGCTACCCGGACAAGAGCTCCTACAATGAGCAGTTCTTC
cdr3_aa: CASSYPDKSSYNEQFF
j_call: TRBJ2-1
v_call: TRBV7-9
clone_size: .
d_call: .

cdr3_nt: TGTGCCAGCAGTGCCTACAGGGGTGGGGAGCTGTTTTTT
cdr3_aa: CASSAYRGGELFF
j_call: TRBJ2-2
v_call: TRBV25-1
clone_size: .
d_call: TRBD1

cdr3_nt: TGCGCCAGCAGCCTTACGGACTCCCAGGTAGATACGCAGTATTTT
cdr3_aa: CASSLTDSQVDTQYF
j_call: TRBJ2-3
v_call: TRBV5-1
clone_size: .
d_call: .

cdr3_nt: TGTGCCAGCAGCTTAGTGGGGACAGGGGACGAAAAACTGTTTTTT
cdr3_aa: CASSLVGTGDEKLFF
j_call: TRBJ1-4
v_call: TRBV7-2
clone_size: .
d_call: TRBD1

cdr3_nt: TGTGCCAGCAGTTACCCTACGGGACAGGGTCCCGAAAAACTGTTTTTT
cdr3_aa: CASSYPTGQGPEKLFF
j_call: TRBJ1-4
v_call: TRBV6-6
clone_size: .
d_call: TRBD1

cdr3_nt: TGCGCCAGCAGACGAGACAGCTACTATGGCTACACCTTC
cdr3_aa: CASRRDSYYGYTF
j_call: TRBJ1-2
v_call: TRBV5-1
clone_size: .
d_call: .

cdr3_nt: TGTGCCAGCAGCTTCGGCGGGGATCAGCCCCAGCATTTT
cdr3_aa: CASSFGGDQPQHF
j_call: TRBJ1-5
v_call: TRBV5-6
clone_size: once
d_call: .

cdr3_nt: TGTGCCATCAGACCGGGACAGGGGGCTTACGAGCAGTACTTC
cdr3_aa: CAIRPGQGAYEQYF
j_call: TRBJ2-7
v_call: TRBV10-3
clone_size: .
d_call: TRBD1

cdr3_nt: TGTGCCAGCAGCTTAGTATCGGGAAATGAGCAGTTCTTC
cdr3_aa: CASSLVSGNEQFF
j_call: TRBJ2-1
v_call: TRBV11-3
clone_size: .
d_call: .

cdr3_nt: TGCGCCAGCAGCTTTGGGGCCAACAATGAGCAGTTCTTC
cdr3_aa: CASSFGANNEQFF
j_call: TRBJ2-1
v_call: TRBV5-1
clone_size: .
d_call: .

cdr3_nt: TGTGCCAGCTCACCCCGACAGGGGGCTCTACCATTCTATGGCTACACCTTC
cdr3_aa: CASSPRQGALPFYGYTF
j_call: TRBJ1-2
v_call: TRBV18
clone_size: .
d_call: TRBD1

cdr3_nt: TGTGCCAGCACCAAACTCCAGGGCCCCCAAGAGACCCAGTACTTC
cdr3_aa: CASTKLQGPQETQYF
j_call: TRBJ2-5
v_call: TRBV7-8
clone_size: .
d_call: .

cdr3_nt: TGCAGCGCCTCTGGCGGGGACAGGGCATACTACAATGAGCAGTTCTTC
cdr3_aa: CSASGGDRAYYNEQFF
j_call: TRBJ2-1
v_call: TRBV29-1
clone_size: .
d_call: TRBD1

cdr3_nt: TGTGCCAGTAGTATACGGGGCTACGAGCAGTACTTC
cdr3_aa: CASSIRGYEQYF
j_call: TRBJ2-7
v_call: TRBV19
clone_size: .
d_call: .

cdr3_nt: TGTGCCTGGAGTCTAGGCGGGGCATCCTCCTACGAGCAGTACTTC
cdr3_aa: CAWSLGGASSYEQYF
j_call: TRBJ2-7
v_call: TRBV30
clone_size: few
d_call: .

cdr3_nt: TGTGCCAGCAGTTTAATCGGCAGGGGGACATATAATTCACCCCTCCACTTT
cdr3_aa: CASSLIGRGTYNSPLHF
j_call: TRBJ1-6
v_call: TRBV27
clone_size: .
d_call: TRBD1

cdr3_nt: TGTGCCATCAGTGAGTCTGGGGGACAGGTGTACTATGGCTACACCTTC
cdr3_aa: CAISESGGQVYYGYTF
j_call: TRBJ1-2
v_call: TRBV10-3
clone_size: .
d_call: TRBD1

cdr3_nt: TGTGCCAGCAGCTTAGTGGTGGGGGGTGGCCAGCCCCAGCATTTT
cdr3_aa: CASSLVVGGGQPQHF
j_call: TRBJ1-5
v_call: TRBV7-2
clone_size: .
d_call: .

cdr3_nt: TGCGCCAGTCACGACTGGTCCAGCGGGACCTACGAGCAGTACTTC
cdr3_aa: CASHDWSSGTYEQYF
j_call: TRBJ2-7
v_call: TRBV10-2
clone_size: .
d_call: TRBD2

cdr3_nt: TGTGCCACCAGCCTCCCCGACAGGATCACTACCGGAGAAAGCAATCAGCCCCAGCATTTT
cdr3_aa: CATSLPDRITTGESNQPQHF
j_call: TRBJ1-5
v_call: TRBV15
clone_size: .
d_call: .

cdr3_nt: TGTGCCAGCAGTTTGACTGGCTACGAGCAGTACTTC
cdr3_aa: CASSLTGYEQYF
j_call: TRBJ2-7
v_call: TRBV7-9
clone_size: .
d_call: .

cdr3_nt: TGTGCCTGGAGCGACTCCCGCGCCGAGCAGTACTTC
cdr3_aa: CAWSDSRAEQYF
j_call: TRBJ2-7
v_call: TRBV30
clone_size: .
d_call: .

cdr3_nt: TGCGCCAGCAGCAACGGACAGGGATGGAATGAGCAGTTCTTC
cdr3_aa: CASSNGQGWNEQFF
j_call: TRBJ2-1
v_call: TRBV5-1
clone_size: .
d_call: TRBD1

cdr3_nt: TGTGCCAGCAGCGCATGGGCGAATAGACCCAACAATGAGCAGTTCTTC
cdr3_aa: CASSAWANRPNNEQFF
j_call: TRBJ2-1
v_call: TRBV9
clone_size: .
d_call: .

cdr3_nt: TGCGCCAGCAGCTTGTGGGGGCCGAATCAGCCCCAGCATTTT
cdr3_aa: CASSLWGPNQPQHF
j_call: TRBJ1-5
v_call: TRBV5-1
clone_size: .
d_call: .

cdr3_nt: TGCGCCAGCAGCTTGTCGCAGGGGGTTGGCGGGGAGCTGTTTTTT
cdr3_aa: CASSLSQGVGGELFF
j_call: TRBJ2-2
v_call: TRBV5-1
clone_size: .
d_call: TRBD1

cdr3_nt: TGTGCCAGCAGCTTTGCAGGGCCCGTGGGTGATTGGGATGAGCAGTTCTTC
cdr3_aa: CASSFAGPVGDWDEQFF
j_call: TRBJ2-1
v_call: TRBV7-9
clone_size: .
d_call: .